The clone carrying this TCR beta chain is termed medium-sized. Its antigen remains unknown. Libraries for TCR beta were made by quantitative 5'-RACE with molecular barcodes. TCRdb re-analysed the 5' RACE reads in MiXCR, keeping a single row per CDR3 protein. There are roughly 230,000 distinct CDR3 sequences in the sample; about a sixth occur only once, and roughly 34% lies in the top ten. Deletions cut 0 bases from V and 4 bases from J, with 11 bases between. This CDR3 is 15 amino acids long. Germline CDR1 MGHRA, CDR2 YSYEKL. This sample is part of a study of CD8 T cells in ankylosing spondylitis. General study findings and limits: Roughly eight highly homologous variants made up a TCR beta motif, and this motif appeared characteristic of ankylosing spondylitis blood. Significantly higher representation of disease-linked clones was reported for matched ankylosing spondylitis synovial fluid.

This TCR was recovered from a male donor with ankylosing spondylitis or in good health (not recorded which). What was sequenced was blood, either unsorted or a sorted T cell fraction (not recorded which). The chain couples TRBV4-1 to TRBJ2-3; D call uncertain. CDR3 residues: CASSQDGAGPDTQYF. The CDR3 region has the DNA TGCGCCAGCAGCCAAGATGGAGCCGGCCCAGATACGCAGTATTTT.